A single sample gave rise to the 8 T cell receptor delta chains below, sequenced in a study of gamma-delta T cells after stem cell transplantation. TCRdb used CATT to re-call clones from the RT-PCR reads. The sample shows roughly 2,600 delta-chain clones, around 25% of them seen only once. Sequenced: gamma-delta T cells. The receptors stem from a human donor. It is not recorded whose cells these are; they may come from a transplant donor.

A word on this clone: A read error is likely here: a far larger clone is one base away. Other DNA sequences in the sample encode the same CDR3. V is TRDV2 and J is TRDJ1; 9 bases align to TRDD3. The V gene's germline CDR1 is GEAIGNYY and CDR2 EKD. The CDR3 sequence is 15 residues long. The DNA of the CDR3 is TGTGCCTGCGACACCGTGGGGATACGGACGGATAAACTCATCTTT. This encodes CACDTVGIRTDKLIF.

In its sample, this clone was seen a few times. This may arise from a read error, as a much more abundant clone is one base away. CDR3 sequence (DNA): TGTGCCTGTGACACCGTAACACTTTTACCGCACTGGGGACCCTCCTGGGACACCCGACAGATGTTTTTC. Its translation is CACDTVTLLPHWGPSWDTRQMFF. The J gene is TRDJ3, the V gene TRDV2; 7 nucleotides agree with TRDD3. The germline V gene encodes CDR1 GEAIGNYY and CDR2 EKD. CDR3 length: 23 residues. With 0 bases clipped from V and 0 bases from J, the junction kept 19 bases outside the gene matches.

This clone is labeled as large. Different DNA sequences within this sample yield the same CDR3. The chain links TRDV1 to TRDJ1; TRDD3 is a possible D gene (6 bases). The V gene lost 2 bases and the J gene lost 2 bases, with 27 bases spanning the gap. The CDR3 is 20 amino acids. Per germline, CDR1 TSWWSYY and CDR2 QGS. For the CDR3, the DNA is TGTGCTCTTGGGGAAGTCTTCCCTCTATGTGGGATAGAGGAAACCGATAAACTCATCTTT. This sequence encodes CALGEVFPLCGIEETDKLIF.

V gene TRDV1 combines with J gene TRDJ3, with D hard to call. In germline, CDR1 is TSWWSYY, CDR2 QGS. With 4 bases removed from V and 5 bases from J, the gap between germline ends came to 9 bases. This CDR3 spans 15 amino acids. CDR3 DNA sequence: TGTGCTCTTGGGGTCTCCACCCGGGACACCCGACAGATGTTTTTC. Its protein is CALGVSTRDTRQMFF.

By share, this clone counts as medium-sized (0.01 to 0.1%). The chain couples TRDV1 to TRDJ2; 8 nucleotides align to TRDD3. The length of the CDR3 is 21 residues. V was clipped by 4 bases and J by 4 bases; unmatched bases: 23. Germline loops: CDR1 TSWWSYY, CDR2 QGS. This CDR3 is CALGASFPIMGLGDPTAQLFF. The CDR3 coding sequence is TGTGCTCTTGGGGCCAGTTTTCCTATTATGGGGCTGGGGGACCCGACAGCACAACTCTTCTTT.

About this clone: An end of the junction differs from the germline gene, which may be a read error. Within the sample, other DNA sequences also encode this same CDR3. The V gene is TRDV2, the J gene TRDJ1; 11 bases fit TRDD3. The CDR3 contains 20 residues. The germline V gene encodes CDR1 GEAIGNYY and CDR2 EKD. CDR3 DNA sequence: TGCGCCACCAGGAATCCTCCTTACTGGGGGATAAGGCTCTACACCGATAAACTCATCTTT. It codes for CATRNPPYWGIRLYTDKLIF.

This clone has just a few counts. Possible read error: a much larger clone is one base away. This rearrangement joins TRDV1 to TRDJ1, with D uncertain. The CDR3 is 17 amino acids. V lost 2 bases to trimming and J lost 0 bases, with 16 bases between them. CDR1 and CDR2 (germline): TSWWSYY, QGS. As DNA, the CDR3 is TGTGCTCTTGGGGAAACGAATTGGAGGACTTACACCGATAAACTCATCTTT. Residues: CALGETNWRTYTDKLIF.

With respect to this clone: It differs at one base from a far larger clone, so likely a read error. The V gene is TRDV2, the J gene TRDJ1; maybe TRDD3 (6 bases). CDR1 is GEAIGNYY and CDR2 is EKD in the germline V gene. This CDR3 is built from 20 residues. The V gene lost 3 bases and the J gene lost 0 bases, with 28 bases spanning the gap. The CDR3 nucleotides are TGTGCCTGTGACGCCAGTATTCCCAGTACTGGGTACTTTTACACCGATAAACTCATCTTT. It encodes CACDASIPSTGYFYTDKLIF.